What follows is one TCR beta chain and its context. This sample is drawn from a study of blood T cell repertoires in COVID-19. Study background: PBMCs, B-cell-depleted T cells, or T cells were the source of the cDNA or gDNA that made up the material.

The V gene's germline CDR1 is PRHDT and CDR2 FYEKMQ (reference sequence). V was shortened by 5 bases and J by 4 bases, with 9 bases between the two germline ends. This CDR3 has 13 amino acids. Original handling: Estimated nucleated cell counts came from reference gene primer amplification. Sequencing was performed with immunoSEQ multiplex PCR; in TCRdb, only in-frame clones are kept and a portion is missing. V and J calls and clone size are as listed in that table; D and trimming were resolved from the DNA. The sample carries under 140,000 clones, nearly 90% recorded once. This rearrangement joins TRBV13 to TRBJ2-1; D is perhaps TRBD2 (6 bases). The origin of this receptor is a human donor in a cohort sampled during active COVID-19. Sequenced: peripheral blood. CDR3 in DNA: TGTGCCAGCAGCCAGCGGGTATACAATGAGCAGTTCTTC. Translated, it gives CASSQRVYNEQFF.